Below, 9 T cell receptor beta chains from the same sample are listed, as sequenced in a study of siplizumab effects on memory and regulatory T cells (dated by TCRdb to between 2018 and 2021). Library creation used the immunoSEQ multiplex PCR assay. Drawn from immuneACCESS, this table holds only the in-frame rearrangements with V and J called that TCRdb kept. Clones are partly lost; checked studies trace under half to an unresolved V gene and leave the rest unexplained. This sample holds tens of thousands of clones; just over 95% were observed only once. Together, the top ten hold about 1% of the sample. Sequenced material: naive CD8+ T cells sorted from blood. The sample's cell subset or site label is to be understood as: unstimulated naive T cells. The receptors derive from a human donor in good health.

V gene TRBV12-5 combines with J gene TRBJ2-7; unclear D gene. Deletions cut 3 bases from V and 6 bases from J, with 12 bases between. CDR1 is LGHNT and CDR2 is FRNRAP in the germline V gene. The CDR3 spans 13 residues. CDR3 protein: CASGFGSLAEQYF. Here the CDR3 DNA reads TGTGCTAGTGGTTTTGGCTCCCTCGCCGAGCAGTACTTC. Looking up the rest from reference TRBV12-5 and TRBJ2-7 gives the full variable domain: DARVTQTPRHKVTEMGQEVTMRCQPILGHNTVFWYRQTMMQGLELLAYFRNRAPLDDSGMPKDRFSAEMPDATLATLKIQPSEPRDSAVYFCASGFGSLAEQYFGPGTRLTVT.

This chain links TRBV4-1 with TRBJ2-1, with a possible D match to TRBD2 (5 bases). Trimming pared 0 bases from V and 5 bases from J, leaving 5 bases between. This CDR3 has 13 residues. Germline loops: CDR1 MGHRA, CDR2 YSYEKL. The CDR3 region has the DNA TGCGCCAGCAGCCAAGATAGCGACAATGAGCAGTTCTTC. This translates into CASSQDSDNEQFF.

This chain connects TRBV2 to TRBJ2-7; no clear D gene. V lost 4 bases and J 1 base, leaving 8 bases between the germline ends. The CDR3 is 13 amino acids. CDR1 is SNHLY and CDR2 is FYNNEI in the germline V gene. The CDR3, as DNA: TGTGCCAGCAGTGTAAGACTGTCCTACGAGCAGTACTTC. It specifies CASSVRLSYEQYF.

The V gene is TRBV6-5, the J gene TRBJ1-2, with 9 nucleotides matching TRBD1. Germline CDR1 is MNHEY and CDR2 is SVGAGI. The CDR3 runs to 16 residues. Trimming removed 3 bases from V and 5 bases from J; junction bases left unmatched: 10. The CDR3 nucleotides read TGTGCCAGCAGTTATACAGGGGGCGCCCCATGGTATGGCTACACCTTC. This codes for CASSYTGGAPWYGYTF.

The chain combines TRBV27 with TRBJ2-7; D not resolved. Germline V gene lookup returns CDR1 MNHEY and CDR2 SMNVEV (reference sequence). Deletions cut 0 bases from V and 0 bases from J, with 0 bases between. CDR3 size: 12 residues. This chain's CDR3 is CASSLSSYEQYF. CDR3 bases: TGTGCCAGCAGTTTATCCTCCTACGAGCAGTACTTC.

The chain links TRBV28 to TRBJ1-1, with TRBD1 identical over 8 bases. V was pared by 5 bases and J by 8 bases, with 7 bases of the junction left unmatched. Germline CDR1 reads MDHEN; CDR2 reads SYDVKM. The CDR3 totals 13 residues. Here the CDR3 DNA reads TGTGCCAGCAGTCCTTCCGGACAGGGAGAAGCTTTCTTT. Amino acids: CASSPSGQGEAFF.

The chain carries TRBV19 and TRBJ1-1; D is unresolved. The CDR3 sequence is 11 residues long. V was trimmed by 5 bases and J by 4 bases, leaving 5 bases between them. The V gene's germline CDR1 is LNHDA and CDR2 SQIVND (reference sequence). CDR3 loop: CASSLLTEAFF. In nucleotides, the CDR3 is TGTGCCAGTAGTCTACTCACTGAAGCTTTCTTT.

This sequence joins TRBV11-3 and TRBJ2-2; 7 positions match TRBD1. The CDR3 consists of 16 residues. With V trimmed by 5 bases and J by 0 bases, 6 bases remained unmatched. Germline CDR1 reads SGHNT; CDR2 reads YENEEA. The CDR3 nucleotides read TGTGCCAGCAGCGTTTGGGACAGCTCGAACACCGGGGAGCTGTTTTTT. Protein: CASSVWDSSNTGELFF.

The chain uses TRBV5-1 and TRBJ2-2; D is unresolved. Germline values: CDR1 SGHRS, CDR2 YFSETQ. The CDR3 spans 17 residues. Trimming pared 0 bases from V and 4 bases from J, leaving 16 bases between. The CDR3 region is CASSLALIGGGTGELFF. The DNA of the CDR3 is TGCGCCAGCAGCTTGGCCCTCATTGGCGGTGGCACCGGGGAGCTGTTTTTT. Together with reference TRBV5-1 and TRBJ2-2, the CDR3 gives the full variable domain: KAGVTQTPRYLIKTRGQQVTLSCSPISGHRSVSWYQQTPGQGLQFLFEYFSETQRNKGNFPGRFSGRQFSNSRSEMNVSTLELGDSALYLCASSLALIGGGTGELFFGEGSRLTVL.